The 15 T cell receptor beta chains below come from one sample, sequenced in a study of technical replicates of blood from a handful of donors. Measured with immunoSEQ multiplex PCR; TCRdb has only the in-frame clones, and not every one. Counted here are roughly 87,000 clones, roughly 94% occurring once; the ten biggest clones make up 0.2% to 0.25%. The sample consisted of T cells isolated from PBMCs. Source of these receptors: a human donor in good health.

This chain links TRBV2 with TRBJ2-1; weak D call: TRBD1 (5 bases). The CDR3 runs 13 residues. V lost 7 bases to trimming and J lost 5 bases, with 12 bases between them. Germline CDR1 is SNHLY and CDR2 is FYNNEI. Here the CDR3 reads CASTVTVDNEQFF. The CDR3 nucleotides are TGTGCCAGCACCGTGACAGTAGACAATGAGCAGTTCTTC.

This chain links TRBV18 with TRBJ2-7; D may be TRBD2 (6 bases). CDR1 is KGHSH and CDR2 is LQKENI in the germline V gene. The CDR3 loop spans 15 amino acids. Between the trimmed V and J ends, which lost 1 base and 6 bases, there was a span of 16 bases. The CDR3 bases are TGTGCCAGCTCACCACTGGAGGGACCTTCCGGCGAGCAGTACTTC. Its translation: CASSPLEGPSGEQYF. The variable domain in full, with the rest retrieved from reference TRBV18 and TRBJ2-7, is NAGVMQNPRHLVRRRGQEARLRCSPMKGHSHVYWYRQLPEEGLKFMVYLQKENIIDESGMPKERFSAEFPKEGPSILRIQQVVRGDSAAYFCASSPLEGPSGEQYFGPGTRLTVT.

Details on this clone: An end of the junction differs from the germline gene, which may be a read error. This rearrangement joins TRBV27 to TRBJ2-6; D is unclear. Germline V gene lookup returns CDR1 MNHEY and CDR2 SMNVEV (reference sequence). The CDR3 is 15 residues long. CDR3 protein: CASSHPSSGPNVLTF. The CDR3 DNA follows: TGTGCCAGCAGCCACCCCTCAAGTGGGCCCAACGTCCTGACTTTC.

The chain employs TRBV19 and TRBJ1-1, with TRBD1 matching over 8 bases. The V gene end was trimmed by 3 bases and the J gene end by 1 base; junction bases not matched to a gene: 4. CDR1 is LNHDA and CDR2 is SQIVND in the germline V gene (reference sequence). The CDR3 contains 15 residues. The DNA for the CDR3 is TGTGCCAGTAGTATCCAGGGGGCAAGGAACACTGAAGCTTTCTTT. Its translation is CASSIQGARNTEAFF. The variable domain in full, completed from reference TRBV19 and TRBJ1-1, reads DGGITQSPKYLFRKEGQNVTLSCEQNLNHDAMYWYRQDPGQGLRLIYYSQIVNDFQKGDIAEGYSVSREKKESFPLTVTSAQKNPTAFYLCASSIQGARNTEAFFGQGTRLTVV.

The V gene is TRBV10-3, the J gene TRBJ2-7; 7 bases match TRBD1. The ends lost 9 bases at V and 4 bases at J; junction bases unmatched: 9. Germline lookup yields CDR1 ENHRY and CDR2 SYGVKD. This CDR3 region has 13 residues. CDR3 sequence (DNA): TGTGCCATTAAAACAGGGGATGGATACGAGCAGTACTTC. It specifies CAIKTGDGYEQYF.

The chain is built from TRBV19 and TRBJ1-3; D is unresolved. Germline-derived CDR1 and CDR2 are LNHDA and SQIVND (reference sequence). CDR3 length: 16 amino acids. V was pared by 2 bases and J by 1 base, with 12 bases between. This CDR3 reads CASSIYSPRSGNTIYF. The CDR3 DNA reads TGTGCCAGTAGTATATACTCCCCAAGATCTGGAAACACCATATATTTT.

The chain carries TRBV27 and TRBJ2-7; D remains ambiguous. The CDR3 length is 14 residues. V shed 3 bases and J shed 7 bases, with 16 bases lying between them. CDR1 is MNHEY and CDR2 is SMNVEV in the germline V gene (reference sequence). CDR3 DNA: TGTGCCAGCAGTTTCTCCTCTCGAGCTCTTGAGCAGTACTTC. Its translation is CASSFSSRALEQYF.

This sequence joins TRBV7-2 and TRBJ1-2; 12 bases fit TRBD1. The CDR3 totals 15 residues. Germline V lookup: CDR1 SGHTA, CDR2 FQGNSA. V trimming: 5 bases; J trimming: 8 bases; junction bases outside the gene matches: 9. The CDR3, as DNA: TGTGCCAGCAGCCCCCGGGACAGGGGGCGTTGGGGCTACACCTTC. Its translation: CASSPRDRGRWGYTF. Full variable domain (missing parts from reference TRBV7-2 and TRBJ1-2): GAGVSQSPSNKVTEKGKDVELRCDPISGHTALYWYRQSLGQGLEFLIYFQGNSAPDKSGLPSDRFSAERTGGSVSTLTIQRTQQEDSAVYLCASSPRDRGRWGYTFGSGTRLTVV.

V gene TRBV30 combines with J gene TRBJ2-5; 8 bases are shared with TRBD1. Germline CDR1 is GTSNPN and CDR2 is SVGIG (reference sequence). The CDR3 is made up of 14 amino acids. V shed 3 bases, J shed 6 bases, and the junction held 9 bases outside the gene matches. CDR3 sequence reads: CAWRDWTGKKTQYF. The CDR3 DNA reads as TGTGCCTGGAGGGACTGGACAGGGAAAAAGACCCAGTACTTC. Based on the CDR3 plus reference TRBV30 and TRBJ2-5, the full variable domain is SQTIHQWPATLVQPVGSPLSLECTVEGTSNPNLYWYRQAAGRGLQLLFYSVGIGQISSEVPQNLSASRPQDRQFILSSKKLLLSDSGFYLCAWRDWTGKKTQYFGPGTRLLVL.

V is TRBV2 and J is TRBJ1-1; the match to TRBD1 covers 10 bases. J gave up 0 bases and V 6 bases, and 1 base lay outside the gene matches. The CDR3 has 14 residues. Germline V CDR1 and CDR2: SNHLY, FYNNEI. This chain's CDR3 is CASRGQGLNTEAFF. DNA for the CDR3: TGTGCCAGCAGGGGACAGGGGTTGAACACTGAAGCTTTCTTT.

The chain carries TRBV27 and TRBJ2-2, with 9 bases aligning to TRBD1. This CDR3 region has 17 residues. Trimming cost V 3 bases and J 2 bases; bases outside gene matches: 7. Germline CDR1 and CDR2: MNHEY and SMNVEV (reference sequence). The CDR3 loop is CASSFFGGQGNTGELFF. The CDR3 DNA follows: TGTGCCAGCAGTTTTTTCGGGGGACAGGGAAACACCGGGGAGCTGTTTTTT.

The gene calls are TRBV30 and TRBJ1-2; no clear D. The length of the CDR3 is 14 residues. CDR1 is GTSNPN and CDR2 is SVGIG in the germline V gene (reference sequence). Trimming removed 3 bases from V and 2 bases from J, with 13 bases in between. The CDR3 nucleotides read TGTGCCTGGAGCGCCAGACTGTCGAACTATGGCTACACCTTC. Its translation is CAWSARLSNYGYTF.

The V gene is TRBV15, the J gene TRBJ2-1; TRBD2 matches at 10 bases. With V trimmed by 5 bases and J by 3 bases, 4 bases remained unmatched. The CDR3 is made up of 15 amino acids. Germline V gene sequence: CDR1 LNHNV, CDR2 YYDKDF (reference sequence). The CDR3 sequence is CATSDRTSGYNEQFF. Here the CDR3 DNA reads TGTGCCACCAGCGACAGGACTAGCGGCTACAATGAGCAGTTCTTC.

CDR3 bases: TGTGCCAGCTCACCGAGACAGATGAACACTGAAGCTTTCTTT. Encoded protein: CASSPRQMNTEAFF. This chain links TRBV18 with TRBJ1-1; D is perhaps TRBD1 (5 bases). CDR1 KGHSH and CDR2 LQKENI come from the germline V gene. CDR3 length: 14 amino acids. Trimming shortened V by 3 bases and J by 0 bases, and 8 bases separated the two germline ends.

The rearrangement uses TRBV5-1 and TRBJ2-5; TRBD1 matches at 7 bases. The CDR3 totals 15 residues. V was pared by 2 bases and J by 2 bases, with 6 bases of the junction left unmatched. The V gene's germline CDR1 is SGHRS and CDR2 YFSETQ. DNA of the CDR3: TGCGCCAGCAGCTTTGGGACAGACACACAAGAGACCCAGTACTTC. This sequence encodes CASSFGTDTQETQYF.